This T cell receptor (beta chain) was found in a study of cytomegalovirus exposure and HLA in healthy donors (dated by TCRdb to about 2017). General notes on the study: An earlier analysis of some 620 of the donors reported approximately 260 Gb of sequence data and 117 million unique TCR beta sequences obtained from some 170 million T cells. Along with the approximately 670-subject first cohort, a separate validation cohort of some 130 different subjects was used. Among 398 genotyped donors of the cohort, an average of about 240,000 unique TCR beta nucleotide sequences were sequenced per donor, roughly a sixth of them non-productive. In an earlier analysis of several hundred of the donors, high-throughput TCR beta sequencing was used to judge whether each TCR beta V gene segment behaved as functional or pseudogenic. High-throughput TCR immunosequencing, statistical association of individual TCRs with disease status, and machine learning were combined to predict cytomegalovirus infection status. In a later analysis, previously published TCR beta repertoires from 666 donors were re-analyzed and high-resolution HLA genotyping was added so that TCR occurrence patterns could be studied. Several DR-DQ haplotypes were treated as single units for association and clustering because of strong linkage in the cohort. Rather than drawing on any new phenotypic data, the later analysis identified candidate immune exposures from TCR beta sequences and the way those sequences occurred across donors. The number of typed donors differed by locus: about 620-640 for A, B, C, DRB1 and DQB1; 500 to 550 for DQA1; approximately 600 for DPA1; and some 430 for DPB1. The genetic ancestry cluster associated with self-reported Caucasian donors included about 84% of the 398 genotyped donors. The study aimed to test whether cataloging public T cell receptors could reveal signatures of past pathogen exposure. The T cell repertoires of about 700 subjects were profiled by immunosequencing and related to cytomegalovirus serostatus. Donor age, sex, ethnicity and CMV serostatus were compiled together with the repertoire data. Every repertoire in the discovery cohort had been generated on one and the same sequencing platform. HLA typing covered class I and class II loci at four-digit resolution. In a later genetic analysis, genome-wide SNP genotypes for about 55% of the roughly 670 donors were used, and that subset was treated as a discovery cohort. An early release that covered around 590 HLA-typed donors contained about 300 gigabases of sequencing data and around 80 million unique TCR sequences. Overall study results and their limits: In a later genetic analysis, fewer N-insertions in productive TCRs were reported among donors in an Asian-associated ancestry cluster than the roughly 710-donor mean. In a later analysis, HLA-associated TCR beta chains were found to be more clonally expanded and to have lower generation probabilities than equally common non-associated chains. Strong co-occurrence of HLA alleles, especially DR and DQ, made assigning TCR associations to individual alleles difficult. Most CMV-associated TCR beta chains appeared to be HLA-restricted in a later analysis, and the HLA associations seemed to be driven largely by CMV exposure. A total of some 180 TCR beta chains were listed by the study as associated with cytomegalovirus. In an earlier analysis of some 550 of the donors, most TCR beta V segments were observed in productive rearrangements about 90% or about 30% of the time, broadly matching IMGT annotations. A further reported finding was that TCR beta sequences accurately predicted the HLA-A and HLA-B alleles for most subjects in the first cohort. Several of the top co-occurrence clusters appeared to be linked to parvovirus B19, influenza, CMV and Epstein-Barr virus, according to a later analysis. In vitro tests confirmed that a few of the cytomegalovirus-associated TCR beta chains recognize cytomegalovirus antigens. Correlated functional status among segregating V segments might reflect linkage disequilibrium, but an unknown experimental factor could not be ruled out. The sequencing pipeline was judged likely to have produced a cluster of highly shared sequence variants as a technical artifact. Sequencing depth was assumed to be roughly uniform across donors in the presence/absence analyses, though that assumption may not hold. The earlier analysis of a few hundred of the donors excluded some 15 rarely observed V segments, including chromosome 9 orphons, because counts were too low. Across donors, most TCR sequences were observed very rarely, whereas some public TCRs were present in many individuals. In a later analysis, 15,000 to 20,000 TCR beta sequences were associated with specific HLA alleles at a false discovery rate of 0.05. An association between a missense DCLRE1C variant and V-gene and J-gene trimming of TCR beta chains was found in a later genetic analysis and replicated in an independent cohort. Because HLA typing was unavailable for some donors at each locus, only the typed subset was used in association tests. Only TCR beta chains were sequenced in this cohort, and the absence of alpha or paired-chain data limited detectable features. The authors suggested that the approach could potentially be generalized to other disease states and immunological phenotypes. In a later analysis, TCR association rates were found to vary across HLA loci, with the most associated TCRs seen for DRB1 alleles and the fewest for HLA-C alleles. Cytomegalovirus status was reported to be diagnosed by the classifier with high specificity and sensitivity in both the original and validation cohorts. The only immune exposure information available for the cohort was CMV serostatus. Some IMGT-functional V segments, including TRBV6-2 and TRBV6-3, could not be told apart with the 87-base-pair reads, so those segments were excluded.

The cohort was made up of approximately 670 healthy bone marrow donors. At the time of sampling, all cohort members were nominally healthy, though unrecorded immune exposures were likely present. The donor was CMV seropositive and was included in the group of 289 seropositive cohort members. Each donor provided a peripheral blood sample, and peripheral blood mononuclear cells were used for TCR beta sequencing. The Qiagen DNeasy Blood Extraction Kit was used to extract genomic DNA from the blood cell samples. This clone was recorded only once. Its antigen is not yet known. The sample holds no much larger clone one base away, and base qualities are not on file. Library prep was done by the immunoSEQ multiplex PCR assay. For the multiplex PCR, a mixture combining 60 forward primers for TCR Vbeta segments and 13 reverse primers for TCR Jbeta segments was used. A multiplex PCR assay on genomic DNA amplified the CDR3 region of rearranged TCR beta genes. Amplified TCR beta libraries were sequenced as 87-base-pair reads on the Illumina HiSeq System. The published analysis was carried out like this. A later analysis tallied 70 million to 100 million unique TCR beta chains across the roughly 610 repertoires, and approximately 9.9 million of those chains were shared by two or more donors. To remove PCR and sequencing errors, raw reads were error-corrected and collapsed into unique sequences using a nearest-neighbor algorithm that merged closely related sequences. Alignment of CDR3 sequences to IMGT reference sequences was used to assign V, D and J gene segments. For a sequence to be retained, a match of at least six nucleotides was required to both a V gene segment and a J gene segment. Rearrangements were classified as productive when the CDR3 lacked stop codons and remained in frame with V and J, and all other rearrangements were classified as non-productive. Following IMGT convention, CDR3 was defined as the stretch from the second conserved V-encoded cysteine up to the conserved J-encoded phenylalanine. The earlier analysis of approximately 590 of the donors excluded any sequence lacking an unambiguous match to a single V gene segment. An earlier analysis of about 590 of the donors classified V segments as functional when productive rearrangements were above 56.7% and as segregating when the standard deviation between donors was above 5%. To diagnose cytomegalovirus status from the catalog of TCR beta chain sequences, a statistical classification framework was built. In a later analysis, TCR nucleotide sequences were compared against IMGT/GENE-DB human TR gene sequences so that V and J genes could be assigned. A later analysis assigned CDR3 sequences and most-parsimonious VDJ recombination scenarios with the TCRdist pipeline. In a later analysis, every TCR beta chain was defined by the combination of its CDR3 amino acid sequence and its V-gene family, and reads without a unique V-gene family were dropped. To address suspected cross-contamination and a sequencing artifact, a later analysis removed roughly 640 highly shared, low-generation-probability nucleotide sequences. For each public chain, a later analysis derived a clonal expansion index from normalized ranks of inferred template counts within each repertoire. Generation probabilities in a later analysis came from a VDJ recombination model fitted to out-of-frame rearrangements, and those results were checked against IGoR. Hypergeometric tests were used in a later analysis to score TCR-TCR, TCR-HLA and TCR-CMV co-occurrence, with a repertoire-size bias correction applied to the TCR pairs. In a later analysis, false discovery rates were estimated by permuting HLA or CMV assignments 20 times. In a later analysis, co-occurring TCRs were grouped using DBSCAN, with TCRdist sequence similarity added in when clustering inside HLA-allele-positive subsets. Co-occurrence clustering excluded repertoires with fewer than 30,000 or more than 120,000 public chains, plus five with anomalous nucleotide sharing. TCRdb limited this immuneACCESS table to in-frame rearrangements with V and J called. A share of clones is missing; checked studies link under half to unresolved V genes, and the rest is unexplained. V, J and clone size are taken as reported in that table, and D and trimming were inferred from the DNA itself. For this sample there are approximately 150,000 clones; over 70% appear just once. The biggest ten clones account for approximately 6.7% of the sample.

V sheds 5 bases and J sheds 2 bases, leaving 13 bases between their ends. CDR1 SGHTA and CDR2 FQGNSA are derived from the germline V gene. Spanning cysteine to phenylalanine, the CDR3 consists of 15 amino acids. The sequence is cut down to CDR3 DNA, 45 bases in frame from base 1. The rearranged chain carries TRBV7-2 and TRBJ2-1; the D segment cannot be called with confidence. The receptor comes from a man between 25 and 39 years old in good health and CMV-seropositive. Material: PBMCs. In nucleotides, the sequence is TGTGCCAGCAGCCTCACTACAAACCCCTACAATGAGCAGTTCTTC. Translated, it gives CASSLTTNPYNEQFF.